The T cell receptor beta chain under discussion was sequenced for a study of T cell responses to AZD1222 COVID-19 vaccine. Overall study findings and caveats: It was only after the peak T cell response that any repertoires were sampled. Unmutated variant regions are reportedly the target of nearly half of TCRs that are spike-specific.

About this clone itself: No antigen is known for it.

Generated by immunoSEQ multiplex PCR, the TCRdb table keeps only in-frame clones and is missing some. This table holds approximately 150,000 clones, 90% to 95% found once. This TCR came from an adult in good health. Sequencing used peripheral blood, obtained on day 0 of AZD1222 vaccination.

CDR3 nucleotides: TGTGCCAGCAGCTTTTTACAGAAAAATCAGCCCCAGCATTTT. Amino acid sequence: CASSFLQKNQPQHF. The rearrangement joins TRBV7-9 to TRBJ1-5; D remains unclear. V lost 3 bases and J lost 4, with 10 bases in between. The CDR3 has 14 amino acids. Germline V lookup: CDR1 SEHNR, CDR2 FQNEAQ (reference sequence).